A single sample gave rise to the 21 T cell receptor beta chains below, sequenced in a study of response to subunit inactivated influenza vaccine. TCRdb independently ran MiXCR on the RT-PCR reads; one entry per CDR3 protein. The table has hundreds of thousands of distinct CDR3 sequences, about 20% seen once. This sample comprised PBMCs from blood, obtained 21 months after vaccination. The receptors were gathered from a man in his fifties or sixties who received an inactivated influenza vaccine.

This clonotype was recorded many times. This chain connects TRBV7-9 to TRBJ1-2; D is undetermined. Germline loops: CDR1 SEHNR, CDR2 FQNEAQ (reference sequence). Trimming pared 1 base from V and 7 bases from J, leaving 7 bases between. CDR3 length equals 12 residues. CDR3 region: CASSLDVGGYTF. The CDR3 nucleotides are TGTGCCAGCAGCTTAGATGTGGGTGGCTACACCTTC.

The rearrangement joins TRBV19 to TRBJ2-2, with a weak D call TRBD1 (6 bases). Germline assignment: CDR1 LNHDA and CDR2 SQIVND (reference sequence). This CDR3 has 14 amino acids. V lost 1 base, J lost 7 bases, and 10 bases lay in between. The CDR3 nucleotides read TGTGCCAGTAGTATAGGACAGGCGAACGGGGAGCTGTTTTTT. It translates to CASSIGQANGELFF.

A remark on this clonotype: An end of the junction differs from the germline gene, which may be a read error. This sequence joins TRBV12-3 or TRBV12-4 and TRBJ1-1, with 7 bases that match TRBD1. The CDR3 loop spans 12 amino acids. CDR3 DNA: TGTGCCAGCACTTTAGGGACAGTTGAAGCTTTCTTT. Protein sequence: CASTLGTVEAFF.

This clonotype was detected ten times or more. The V call is TRBV29-1, the J call TRBJ1-4, with 8 nucleotides matching TRBD1. The germline V gene has CDR1 SQVTM and CDR2 ANQGSEA. V lost 1 base and J lost 4; bases outside the gene matches: 2. The CDR3 runs 14 residues. The CDR3 sequence: CSVEGTGNNEKLFF. The CDR3 DNA reads TGCAGCGTTGAAGGGACAGGGAATAATGAAAAACTGTTTTTT.

The rearrangement joins TRBV20-1 to TRBJ2-3, with 10 bases fitting TRBD2. CDR3 length equals 14 residues. J lost 1 base, V lost 6 bases, and 4 bases had no gene match. Germline V gene lookup returns CDR1 DFQATT and CDR2 SNEGSKA (reference sequence). The DNA for the CDR3 is TGCAGTGCGGCCGGGACTAGCGGCACAGATACGCAGTATTTT. Residues: CSAAGTSGTDTQYF.

The chain carries TRBV4-3 and TRBJ1-6; no reliable D call. The CDR3 runs 15 residues. The V gene lost 1 base and the J gene lost 5 bases, with 9 bases spanning the gap. Germline V gives CDR1 LGHNA, CDR2 YSLEER. The CDR3 region is CASSQAPEDNSPLHF. The CDR3 bases are TGCGCCAGCAGCCAAGCTCCGGAAGATAATTCACCCCTCCACTTT.

This rearrangement joins TRBV20-1 to TRBJ2-2, with D unclear. The V and J ends lost 3 bases and 3 bases respectively, with 11 bases between them. CDR1 and CDR2 (germline): DFQATT, SNEGSKA (reference sequence). The CDR3 is 14 amino acids. CDR3 DNA sequence: TGCAGTGCTAGGTTTGGGTTGTACACCGGGGAGCTGTTTTTT. Amino acid sequence: CSARFGLYTGELFF.

This clonotype was counted a few times. The V and J genes are TRBV2 and TRBJ2-5, with TRBD1 as a possible D gene (6 bases). In germline, CDR1 is SNHLY, CDR2 FYNNEI. The CDR3 is made up of 15 amino acids. V lost 4 bases and J 5 bases, leaving 17 bases between the germline ends. CDR3 sequence reads: CASSGRQVIWETQYF. The DNA for the CDR3 is TGTGCCAGCAGTGGGAGACAGGTTATCTGGGAGACCCAGTACTTC. Drawing the rest from reference TRBV2 and TRBJ2-5, the complete variable domain is EPEVTQTPSHQVTQMGQEVILRCVPISNHLYFYWYRQILGQKVEFLVSFYNNEISEKSEIFDDQFSVERPDGSNFTLKIRSTKLEDSAMYFCASSGRQVIWETQYFGPGTRLLVL.

This clonotype was picked up a small number of times. The chain employs TRBV29-1 and TRBJ2-7; 8 nucleotides align to TRBD2. Germline-derived CDR1 and CDR2 are SQVTM and ANQGSEA. This CDR3 has 12 residues. Trimming cost V 4 bases and J 3 bases; bases outside gene matches: 2. The CDR3 nucleotides read TGCAGCGTTGGCACTAGCGGCTACGAGCAGTACTTC. It is translated as CSVGTSGYEQYF.

This clonotype occurred a few times. This chain uses TRBV12-3 or TRBV12-4 with TRBJ2-3; the match to TRBD1 covers 9 bases. The CDR3 is 16 residues long. J gave up 1 base and V 6 bases, and 8 bases lay outside the gene matches. The CDR3 reads CASREPGTGRTDTQYF. The CDR3 DNA reads TGTGCCAGCAGAGAACCCGGGACAGGGCGCACAGATACGCAGTATTTT.

The rearrangement links TRBV20-1 to TRBJ1-5; perhaps TRBD1 as D (5 bases). CDR3 size: 13 residues. Germline V gene data show CDR1 as DFQATT and CDR2 as SNEGSKA (reference sequence). Between the trimmed V and J ends, which lost 6 bases and 4 bases, there was a span of 13 bases. As DNA, the CDR3 is TGCAGTGCCTTCGGGACGGCGAATCAGCCCCAGCATTTT. Its protein product is CSAFGTANQPQHF.

CDR3 sequence: CASSLEGRGGQPQHF. As DNA, the CDR3 is TGTGCCAGCAGCTTAGAGGGAAGGGGAGGTCAGCCCCAGCATTTT. The chain combines TRBV7-2 with TRBJ1-5, with D tentatively TRBD1 (5 bases). The CDR3 runs to 15 residues. V was clipped by 1 base and J by 6 bases, with 13 bases between them. Germline V gene lookup returns CDR1 SGHTA and CDR2 FQGNSA.

This clonotype was counted a single time. The genes are TRBV28 and TRBJ2-7; the D gene is possibly TRBD2 (5 bases). This CDR3 is 13 amino acids long. With 8 bases removed from V and 0 bases from J, the gap between germline ends came to 11 bases. Germline V CDR1 and CDR2: MDHEN, SYDVKM. The CDR3 here is CASLTRGSYEQYF. CDR3 DNA: TGTGCCAGCCTGACACGGGGCTCCTACGAGCAGTACTTC.

This clonotype showed up just a few times. V is TRBV10-3 and J is TRBJ1-3, with 7 positions matching TRBD1. Germline V lookup: CDR1 ENHRY, CDR2 SYGVKD. The CDR3 consists of 15 residues. The V and J ends lost 8 bases and 3 bases, in that order; junction bases with no gene match: 10. The CDR3 protein is CAILIHQGDGNTIYF. The CDR3 region has the DNA TGTGCCATCCTCATTCATCAGGGGGATGGAAACACCATATATTTT.

This clonotype has a count of ten or more. The rearrangement links TRBV6-1 to TRBJ1-5, with D unresolved. Trimming stripped 5 bases from V and 6 bases from J, with 20 bases between. In germline, CDR1 is MNHNS, CDR2 SASEGT. The CDR3 covers 16 residues. DNA for the CDR3: TGTGCCAGCAGTCCCCCACCAAAATACCGGGGTCAGCCCCAGCATTTT. Translated: CASSPPPKYRGQPQHF.

The chain couples TRBV7-9 to TRBJ1-1; D ambiguous. This CDR3 contains 13 residues. Between the trimmed V and J ends, which lost 5 bases and 9 bases, there was a span of 16 bases. The germline V gene has CDR1 SEHNR and CDR2 FQNEAQ (reference sequence). DNA for the CDR3: TGTGCCAGCAGCCAATCGGCGACTATTAAAGCTTTCTTT. Translated, it gives CASSQSATIKAFF.

This clonotype was counted between two and nine times. The CDR3 here is CSARERRALYTEAFF. CDR3 DNA sequence: TGCAGTGCTAGAGAGCGGAGGGCTCTGTACACTGAAGCTTTCTTT. The rearrangement uses TRBV20-1 and TRBJ1-1; D ambiguous. The germline CDR1 and CDR2 sequences are DFQATT and SNEGSKA (reference sequence). The CDR3 is 15 residues long. Trimming cost V 0 bases and J 3 bases, with 14 bases left between them.

A few counts support this clonotype. V gene TRBV11-2 combines with J gene TRBJ2-1; D remains ambiguous. Deletions cut 1 base from V and 5 bases from J, with 6 bases between. CDR1 is SGHAT, CDR2 FQNNGV, per germline. CDR3 length equals 13 residues. The CDR3 coding sequence is TGTGCCAGCAGCTTAGGACCCGACAATGAGCAGTTCTTC. This encodes CASSLGPDNEQFF.

This clonotype showed up just a few times. In DNA form, the CDR3 reads TGCAGCGTCGGGACAAGACTTGTTGGTGAAGCTTTCTTT. Protein sequence: CSVGTRLVGEAFF. The V call is TRBV29-1, the J call TRBJ1-1; D is possibly TRBD1 (6 bases). Trimming pared 6 bases from V and 7 bases from J, leaving 18 bases between. The CDR3 is 13 residues long. Germline values: CDR1 SQVTM, CDR2 ANQGSEA.

The J gene is TRBJ2-1, the V gene TRBV6-5; D assignment may be TRBD1 or TRBD2 (5 bases each). Germline CDR1 MNHEY, CDR2 SVGAGI. The V end lost 2 bases, the J end lost 1 base, and 18 bases lay between the germline ends. The CDR3 has 18 residues. The CDR3 is CASSYDRDEPGSYNEQFF. The CDR3 coding sequence is TGTGCCAGCAGTTACGACAGAGACGAGCCGGGGTCCTACAATGAGCAGTTCTTC.

This rearrangement joins TRBV10-3 to TRBJ2-7; 7 positions agree with TRBD2. Germline V CDR1 and CDR2: ENHRY, SYGVKD. Losses at the gene ends were 5 bases for V and 4 bases for J; bases not matched to a gene: 8. The CDR3 length is 14 residues. The CDR3 DNA follows: TGTGCCATCAGTACGCCGAGCGGGACGTACGAGCAGTACTTC. This translates into CAISTPSGTYEQYF.